This T cell receptor (beta chain) was sequenced in a study of monozygotic twins with inflammatory bowel disease. The CDR3 extends over 14 amino acids. Germline values: CDR1 SGHDT, CDR2 YYEEEE. Each sample had eight separate cDNA synthesis reactions. TCRdb reprocessed the 5' RACE reads, with one entry per CDR3 protein and no DNA. Its listing shows fewer than 550,000 distinct CDR3 sequences. This receptor was obtained from a human donor with ulcerative colitis or Crohn's disease, or a healthy co-twin of an affected twin (not recorded which). The sample was blood. The chain is built from TRBV5-6 and TRBJ2-2; no DNA is available, so the TRBD1 call from TCRdb remains unchecked. CDR3 region: CASSLQPGAGELFF.